This T cell receptor (beta chain) is from a study of CD4+ T cells in melanoma (dated by TCRdb to 2022 to 2024). For the study in its entirety: The study investigated neoantigen-specific CD4+ T cells in human melanoma.

General findings and caveats noted by the study authors: The report described a correlation between neoantigen-specific CD4+ T cells and the function of CD8+ T cells, macrophages and B cells. According to the report, neoantigen-specific CD4+ T cells in melanoma displayed diverse differentiation states.

V loses 1 base at its end and J loses 3 bases; junction bases beyond the gene matches: 8. The germline V gene supplies CDR1 SGHDT and CDR2 YYEEEE. The CDR3 runs 16 amino acids, cysteine and phenylalanine included. Of all the DNA, just the CDR3 is kept, 48 bases in frame from base 1. Turning to this clone: Its antigen target is currently unknown. No much larger clone is present one base from it, and per-base qualities are unavailable.

The donors were people with melanoma. The library was made by the immunoSEQ multiplex PCR assay. In TCRdb, the immuneACCESS table is reduced to in-frame sequences with V and J assigned. These tables do not hold every clone; where another copy was compared, an unresolved V gene accounts for under half, and the others remain unexplained. The sample table records 8,500 to 10,000 clones; 70% to 80% of these occur just once. Of the sample, 24% is held by the ten largest clones. The material sequenced was tumor tissue. This chain is built from TRBV5-6 and TRBJ2-7, with 9 junctional bases fitting TRBD1. The TCR comes from a human donor with melanoma. The nucleotide sequence is TGTGCCAGCAGCTTGTTCCGGGACAGGGTGAGCTACGAGCAGTACTTC. This gives the protein CASSLFRDRVSYEQYF.